This T cell receptor (beta chain) was documented in a study of cytomegalovirus exposure and HLA in healthy donors. Study-wide results and caveats: One later analysis, an examination of the roughly 130 validation repertoires, found that first-cohort TCR clusters tended to co-occur in them.

Regarding this clone: Its antigen is not identified.

In germline, CDR1 is MDHEN, CDR2 SYDVKM. V dropped 5 bases and J dropped 3 bases, with 11 bases sitting between them. This CDR3 comprises 13 residues. Clones were read by immunoSEQ multiplex PCR, and TCRdb kept only the in-frame ones, dropping some. Altogether some 140,000 clones are present, 86% being singletons, with the ten largest covering roughly 1.9%. The donors were members of the roughly 130-subject validation cohort (separate from the roughly 670-subject first cohort). Material: PBMCs. This receptor was identified in a human donor in good health. The chain uses TRBV28 and TRBJ2-7, with D possibly matching TRBD1 (6 bases). CDR3 sequence: CASSLGTFYEQYF. CDR3 in DNA: TGTGCCAGCAGTCTAGGGACATTCTACGAGCAGTACTTC.